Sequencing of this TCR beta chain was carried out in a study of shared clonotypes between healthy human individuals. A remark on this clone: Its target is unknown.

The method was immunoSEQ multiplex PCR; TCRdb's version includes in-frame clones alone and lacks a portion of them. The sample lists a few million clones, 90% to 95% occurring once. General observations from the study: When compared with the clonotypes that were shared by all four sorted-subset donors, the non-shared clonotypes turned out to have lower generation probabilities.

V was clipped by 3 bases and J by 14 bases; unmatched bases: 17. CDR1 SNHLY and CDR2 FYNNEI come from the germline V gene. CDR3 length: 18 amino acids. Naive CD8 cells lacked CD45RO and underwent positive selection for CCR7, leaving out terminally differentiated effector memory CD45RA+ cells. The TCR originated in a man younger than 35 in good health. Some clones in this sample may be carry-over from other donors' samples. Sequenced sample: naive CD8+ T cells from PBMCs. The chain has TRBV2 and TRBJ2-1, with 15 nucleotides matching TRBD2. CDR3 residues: CASSEGGKWTSGRAFEFF. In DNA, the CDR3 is TGTGCCAGCAGTGAGGGGGGCAAATGGACTAGCGGGAGGGCCTTCGAGTTCTTC.